A single sample gave rise to the 23 T cell receptor beta chains below, sequenced in a study of T-cell reconstitution after alpha-beta-depleted transplantation in children. Unique molecular identifiers tagged the TCRbeta library. TCRdb reprocessed the PCR reads with MiXCR, giving one entry per CDR3 protein. The sample contains about a million distinct CDR3 sequences, about 29% of which appear only once. The sample consisted of PBMCs, mostly from graft donor cells, taken 360 days after TCRalphabeta/CD19-depleted stem cell transplant. These receptors came from a boy under two years old who had a stem cell transplant for SCID, so the T cells may come from the graft donor.

This clonotype was found once. The J gene is TRBJ2-5, the V gene TRBV20-1; D uncertain. V lost 5 bases to trimming and J lost 1 base, with 11 bases between them. CDR1 and CDR2 from the germline V gene are DFQATT and SNEGSKA (reference sequence). This CDR3 spans 13 amino acids. This CDR3 reads CSAPDTAQETQYF. The CDR3 bases are TGCAGTGCTCCCGACACGGCCCAAGAGACCCAGTACTTC.

The chain has TRBV4-2 and TRBJ2-5, with TRBD2 matching 14 bases. The V gene end was trimmed by 3 bases and the J gene end by 1 base; junction bases not matched to a gene: 7. Germline V CDR1 and CDR2: LGHNA, YNFKEQ. The length of the CDR3 is 18 residues. The DNA for the CDR3 is TGTGCCAGCAGCCAGACTAGCGGGGGGGCCGAAGCCCAAGAGACCCAGTACTTC. It is translated as CASSQTSGGAEAQETQYF.

This rearrangement joins TRBV20-1 to TRBJ2-7, with D perhaps TRBD1 or TRBD2 (5 bases each). The CDR3 consists of 14 residues. CDR1 DFQATT and CDR2 SNEGSKA come from the germline V gene (reference sequence). Trimming stripped 3 bases from V and 0 bases from J, with 12 bases between. The DNA for the CDR3 is TGCAGTGCTAGTGGGACGGAAAGCTCCTACGAGCAGTACTTC. Its translation: CSASGTESSYEQYF.

V gene TRBV12-3 or TRBV12-4 combines with J gene TRBJ1-1, with D tentatively TRBD1 (5 bases). The CDR3 sequence is 13 residues long. V shed 4 bases and J shed 6 bases, with 12 bases lying between them. For the CDR3, the DNA is TGTGCCAGCAGTTGGCGGGGACCGGCTGAAGCTTTCTTT. The encoded protein is CASSWRGPAEAFF.

The chain joins TRBV6-5 to TRBJ2-3, with a weak D call TRBD1 (5 bases). The CDR3 runs to 18 residues. Between the trimmed V and J ends, which lost 0 bases and 2 bases, there was a span of 18 bases. Germline assignment: CDR1 MNHEY and CDR2 SVGAGI. The CDR3 bases are TGTGCCAGCAGTTACTCGGGGCGTCCTCACTACACCACAGATACGCAGTATTTT. It encodes CASSYSGRPHYTTDTQYF.

This sequence joins TRBV4-3 and TRBJ2-7, with a possible D match to TRBD2 (6 bases). V lost 0 bases and J 0 bases, leaving 18 bases between the germline ends. In germline, CDR1 is LGHNA, CDR2 YSLEER. This CDR3 contains 18 residues. The CDR3 sequence is CASSQDYRRLASSYEQYF. For the CDR3, the DNA is TGCGCCAGCAGCCAAGATTATCGTCGGCTAGCGTCCTCCTACGAGCAGTACTTC.

This clonotype was detected only a few times. The DNA of the CDR3 is TGTGCCAGCAGCCTCCCCACTCTAGCGGGGGGCAACGGGGAGCTGTTTTTT. Its protein is CASSLPTLAGGNGELFF. V gene TRBV5-6 combines with J gene TRBJ2-2; 11 nucleotides line up with TRBD2. CDR3 length: 17 amino acids. V lost 4 bases, J lost 7 bases, and 12 bases stayed unmatched. Germline-derived CDR1 and CDR2 are SGHDT and YYEEEE.

This clonotype turned up a few times. V is TRBV28 and J is TRBJ2-1; a weak D match, TRBD1 (6 bases). The CDR3 loop spans 14 amino acids. The germline gives CDR1 MDHEN, CDR2 SYDVKM. Trimming stripped 5 bases from V and 9 bases from J, with 17 bases between. The DNA of the CDR3 is TGTGCCAGCAGTCAACCCCACAGGGTTGCTGAGCAGTTCTTC. It specifies CASSQPHRVAEQFF.

The chain links TRBV3-1 to TRBJ2-1; D might be TRBD1 (6 bases). The V gene's germline CDR1 is LGHDT and CDR2 YNNKEL (reference sequence). This CDR3 has 17 amino acids. V shed 3 bases and J shed 0 bases, with 15 bases lying between them. This CDR3 reads CASSQVGQILSYNEQFF. Here the CDR3 DNA reads TGTGCCAGCAGCCAGGTAGGACAGATCCTCTCCTACAATGAGCAGTTCTTC.

Only a few counts were recorded for this clonotype. The J gene is TRBJ2-3, the V gene TRBV29-1; D gene uncertain. V lost 6 bases, J lost 7 bases, and 17 bases lay in between. CDR3 length: 13 residues. Per germline, CDR1 SQVTM and CDR2 ANQGSEA. The CDR3 loop reads CSVISRAVHTQYF. CDR3 in DNA: TGCAGCGTCATCAGTCGGGCGGTCCATACGCAGTATTTT.

Only a few counts were recorded for this clonotype. V gene TRBV25-1 combines with J gene TRBJ2-5, with a tentative D call TRBD2 (6 bases). The CDR3 length is 15 residues. V lost 1 base and J 4 bases, leaving 13 bases between the germline ends. The V gene's germline CDR1 is MGHDK and CDR2 SYGVNS. CDR3 in amino acids: CASSESWRVGETQYF. The DNA for the CDR3 is TGTGCCAGCAGTGAATCGTGGAGGGTGGGAGAGACCCAGTACTTC.

V usage is TRBV24-1 and J usage is TRBJ1-6; no firm D call. The CDR3 has 13 residues. V gave up 5 bases and J gave up 9 bases, with 10 bases separating them. The germline gives CDR1 KGHDR, CDR2 SFDVKD. The CDR3 here is CATSAGFGSPLHF. CDR3 nucleotide sequence: TGTGCCACCAGTGCCGGGTTCGGTTCACCCCTCCACTTT.

This sequence joins TRBV20-1 and TRBJ2-5; TRBD2 might be the D (5 bases). CDR3 size: 14 residues. Germline V CDR1 and CDR2: DFQATT, SNEGSKA (reference sequence). The V gene lost 0 bases and the J gene lost 4 bases, with 12 bases spanning the gap. The CDR3 DNA reads as TGCAGTGCTAGAGATGGAGGACGAGCAGAGACCCAGTACTTC. Its translation is CSARDGGRAETQYF.

The chain carries TRBV2 and TRBJ1-5; TRBD1 matches at 9 bases. Trimming cost V 7 bases and J 9 bases; bases outside gene matches: 7. The V gene's germline CDR1 is SNHLY and CDR2 FYNNEI. This CDR3 comprises 13 residues. The CDR3 DNA follows: TGTGCCAGCAACGGACAGGGGTTTGGGCCCCAGCATTTT. Amino acids: CASNGQGFGPQHF. The whole variable domain, filled in from reference TRBV2 and TRBJ1-5, reads EPEVTQTPSHQVTQMGQEVILRCVPISNHLYFYWYRQILGQKVEFLVSFYNNEISEKSEIFDDQFSVERPDGSNFTLKIRSTKLEDSAMYFCASNGQGFGPQHFGDGTRLSIL.

This chain joins TRBV29-1 and TRBJ2-5, with D possibly called TRBD1 or TRBD2 (5 bases each). Trimming stripped 7 bases from V and 4 bases from J, with 10 bases between. CDR1 is SQVTM and CDR2 is ANQGSEA in the germline V gene. The CDR3 has 11 residues. The CDR3 region has the DNA TGCAGCGGGGGGAGAGCAGAGACCCAGTACTTC. The encoded protein is CSGGRAETQYF.

This clonotype was detected a few times. The rearrangement joins TRBV12-3 or TRBV12-4 to TRBJ2-7, with 10 bases fitting TRBD1. Germline trimming cut 5 bases from V and 5 bases from J; bases unmatched to any gene: 6. The CDR3 has 14 amino acids. For the CDR3, the DNA is TGTGCCAGCAGTACATGGACAGGGGGGAACGAGCAGTACTTC. This codes for CASSTWTGGNEQYF.

The J gene is TRBJ2-5, the V gene TRBV12-3 or TRBV12-4; possibly TRBD2 for D (6 bases). CDR3 length equals 15 residues. V was cut by 5 bases and J by 4 bases, with 17 bases left in between. In DNA, the CDR3 is TGTGCCAGCAGTCCGGGACTCCCCGGCGGAGAGACCCAGTACTTC. Translation gives CASSPGLPGGETQYF.

The CDR3 region is CASSYGGRLDTEAFF. The CDR3 DNA reads TGTGCCAGCAGTTACGGGGGGCGATTGGACACTGAAGCTTTCTTT. This rearrangement joins TRBV6-5 to TRBJ1-1; D is possibly TRBD1 (6 bases). Germline V gene lookup returns CDR1 MNHEY and CDR2 SVGAGI. The CDR3 consists of 15 residues. V was cut by 2 bases and J by 3 bases, with 13 bases left in between.

This clonotype was counted between two and nine times. The rearrangement uses TRBV7-9 and TRBJ2-7; 7 positions match TRBD2. The ends lost 0 bases at V and 4 bases at J; junction bases unmatched: 9. Germline loops: CDR1 SEHNR, CDR2 FQNEAQ (reference sequence). This CDR3 region has 16 residues. Written as DNA, the CDR3 is TGTGCCAGCAGCTTAGCTCGGACTAGAAGGTCGTACGAGCAGTACTTC. Its translation: CASSLARTRRSYEQYF.

This clonotype has more than one count but fewer than ten. This chain connects TRBV5-1 to TRBJ2-5; 12 bases align to TRBD2. This CDR3 spans 16 amino acids. Trimming took 4 bases from V and 4 from J; bases not matched to a gene: 8. In germline, CDR1 is SGHRS, CDR2 YFSETQ. DNA for the CDR3: TGCGCCAGCAGCACCGGACTAGCGGGGACGAGAGAGACCCAGTACTTC. This translates into CASSTGLAGTRETQYF.

The chain recombines TRBV12-3 or TRBV12-4 with TRBJ2-3; D perhaps matches TRBD1 (5 bases). V lost 8 bases to trimming and J lost 2 bases, with 11 bases between them. CDR3 length: 13 amino acids. The CDR3 loop is CASGRGLTDTQYF. The CDR3 bases are TGTGCCAGCGGAAGGGGCCTCACAGATACGCAGTATTTT.

V gene TRBV28 combines with J gene TRBJ2-7; D may be TRBD2 (7 bases). The CDR3 contains 13 residues. V lost 8 bases, J lost 2 bases, and 13 bases lay in between. Germline V gives CDR1 MDHEN, CDR2 SYDVKM. CDR3 sequence: CASGKGGAYEQYF. The DNA of the CDR3 is TGTGCCAGCGGTAAGGGGGGGGCCTACGAGCAGTACTTC.

The V call is TRBV10-2, the J call TRBJ2-2, with D perhaps TRBD2 (7 bases). The germline V gene encodes CDR1 WSHSY and CDR2 SAAADI. Trimming shortened V by 6 bases and J by 1 base, and 9 bases separated the two germline ends. The CDR3 has 14 amino acids. DNA for the CDR3: TGCGCCAGCAGCGGGGGGCGGAACACCGGGGAGCTGTTTTTT. Its translation is CASSGGRNTGELFF.